One and the same sample provided the 23 T cell receptor beta chains below, sequenced in a study of blood T cell repertoires in COVID-19. Repertoires were generated with immunoSEQ multiplex PCR, while TCRdb's copy carries only in-frame clones and drops some. Of about 220,000 clones in the sample, 80% to 90% were seen once. The sequenced sample consisted of PBMCs or T cells enriched from blood (not recorded which). The receptors stem from a woman under 30 in a cohort exposed to, infected with or recovered from COVID-19 (not recorded which).

V gene TRBV27 combines with J gene TRBJ2-1, with 8 bases aligning to TRBD2. Germline values: CDR1 MNHEY, CDR2 SMNVEV (reference sequence). V trimming: 2 bases; J trimming: 2 bases; junction bases outside the gene matches: 5. This CDR3 has 16 amino acids. The chain's CDR3 is CASSLVAGGTYNEQFF. In DNA form, the CDR3 reads TGTGCCAGCAGTTTAGTTGCGGGGGGAACCTACAATGAGCAGTTCTTC.

The chain uses TRBV9 and TRBJ1-1, with 8 bases identical to TRBD1. This CDR3 spans 14 amino acids. Trimming at V came to 4 bases and at J to 6 bases, leaving 8 bases not matched to a gene. CDR1 and CDR2 from the germline V gene are SGDLS and YYNGEE. This CDR3 is CASSLSDRDAEAFF. CDR3 bases: TGTGCCAGCAGCTTATCGGACAGGGACGCTGAAGCTTTCTTT.

The chain employs TRBV19 and TRBJ2-7; 11 bases map to TRBD1. From germline, CDR1 is LNHDA and CDR2 SQIVND (reference sequence). The CDR3 runs 15 residues. Unmatched junction bases numbered 10, after V lost 8 bases and J lost 4 bases. Here the CDR3 DNA reads TGTGCCAGTCGATTAATGGGACAGGGGGTATACGAGCAGTACTTC. Encoded protein: CASRLMGQGVYEQYF.

This clone occurred once. The chain joins TRBV27 to TRBJ2-1, with a weak D call TRBD2 (6 bases). The ends were cut back, 3 bases at V and 4 bases at J, with 10 bases in the middle. The CDR3 is 14 residues long. Germline CDR1 MNHEY, CDR2 SMNVEV (reference sequence). Here the CDR3 reads CASSFGLPYNEQFF. CDR3 DNA sequence: TGTGCCAGCAGTTTTGGACTACCGTACAATGAGCAGTTCTTC.

V and J are TRBV24-1 and TRBJ1-5, with D possibly being TRBD1 (5 bases). This CDR3 comprises 12 residues. V lost 12 bases and J lost 3, with 11 bases in between. Germline V gene lookup returns CDR1 KGHDR and CDR2 SFDVKD. CDR3 in amino acids: CAAQGINQPQHF. The CDR3 DNA follows: TGTGCCGCTCAGGGAATCAATCAGCCCCAGCATTTT.

This sequence joins TRBV18 and TRBJ1-6, with 8 bases identical to TRBD1. From germline, CDR1 is KGHSH and CDR2 LQKENI. Trimming at V came to 6 bases and at J to 7 bases, leaving 8 bases not matched to a gene. The CDR3 sequence is 15 residues long. CDR3 sequence (DNA): TGTGCCAGCTCGCCTATTAGACAGGGGAATTCACCCCTCCACTTT. Its protein product is CASSPIRQGNSPLHF. The variable domain in full, completed from reference TRBV18 and TRBJ1-6, reads NAGVMQNPRHLVRRRGQEARLRCSPMKGHSHVYWYRQLPEEGLKFMVYLQKENIIDESGMPKERFSAEFPKEGPSILRIQQVVRGDSAAYFCASSPIRQGNSPLHFGNGTRLTVT.

V gene TRBV5-1 combines with J gene TRBJ2-7; TRBD1 matches 7 bases. Trimming removed 0 bases from V and 2 bases from J; junction bases left unmatched: 8. Per germline, CDR1 SGHRS and CDR2 YFSETQ. This CDR3 has 16 residues. The CDR3: CASSLVIRDSPYEQYF. The CDR3 DNA reads TGCGCCAGCAGCTTGGTAATTCGGGACAGCCCCTACGAGCAGTACTTC. The variable domain in full, with the rest retrieved from reference TRBV5-1 and TRBJ2-7, is KAGVTQTPRYLIKTRGQQVTLSCSPISGHRSVSWYQQTPGQGLQFLFEYFSETQRNKGNFPGRFSGRQFSNSRSEMNVSTLELGDSALYLCASSLVIRDSPYEQYFGPGTRLTVT.

This chain uses TRBV11-2 with TRBJ2-7; 14 bases fit TRBD2. The V gene end was trimmed by 5 bases and the J gene end by 1 base; junction bases not matched to a gene: 13. This CDR3 region has 19 residues. From germline, CDR1 is SGHAT and CDR2 FQNNGV. CDR3: CASSPTGTSGSRWSYEQYF. CDR3 nucleotide sequence: TGTGCCAGCAGCCCAACCGGGACTAGCGGGAGTAGGTGGTCCTACGAGCAGTACTTC.

The V call is TRBV4-1, the J call TRBJ2-3, with no clear D. The CDR3 length is 15 residues. V was shortened by 1 base and J by 0 bases, with 8 bases between the two germline ends. CDR1 MGHRA and CDR2 YSYEKL come from the germline V gene. The CDR3 here is CASSQVVPSTDTQYF. CDR3 coding DNA: TGCGCCAGCAGCCAAGTAGTCCCAAGCACAGATACGCAGTATTTT.

The chain links TRBV9 to TRBJ2-5; TRBD2 aligns across 9 bases. Per the germline V gene, CDR1 is SGDLS and CDR2 is YYNGEE. V gave up 0 bases and J gave up 0 bases; unmatched junction bases: 9. The CDR3 is 18 amino acids. The CDR3 DNA is TGTGCCAGCAGCGTAGGTAGCGGGAGAGCTCGGTACCAAGAGACCCAGTACTTC. Translated: CASSVGSGRARYQETQYF.

This clone was recorded once. This chain uses TRBV18 with TRBJ1-6; 7 positions match TRBD1. The V gene's germline CDR1 is KGHSH and CDR2 LQKENI. The CDR3 is made up of 15 amino acids. J lost 11 bases, V lost 5 bases, and 12 bases had no gene match. The CDR3 DNA is TGTGCCAGCTCAGTAACAGGGGACCCCGCTACACCCCTCCACTTT. It specifies CASSVTGDPATPLHF.

The rearrangement joins TRBV29-1 to TRBJ2-5, with 8 nucleotides matching TRBD2. Trimming at V came to 7 bases and at J to 4 bases, leaving 5 bases not matched to a gene. CDR3 length: 12 amino acids. Germline V lookup: CDR1 SQVTM, CDR2 ANQGSEA. CDR3 residues: CSASAGGETQYF. The CDR3 nucleotides read TGCAGCGCCTCCGCGGGAGGAGAGACCCAGTACTTC.

The V gene is TRBV18, the J gene TRBJ1-3; 10 positions agree with TRBD1. The germline gives CDR1 KGHSH, CDR2 LQKENI. This CDR3 has 13 residues. Trimming removed 6 bases from V and 7 bases from J; junction bases left unmatched: 3. CDR3 protein: CASSVDRGNTIYF. CDR3 DNA sequence: TGTGCCAGCTCGGTGGACAGGGGGAACACCATATATTTT.

The rearrangement joins TRBV3-1 (or the pseudogene TRBV3-2) to TRBJ1-1; D gene ambiguous. CDR3 size: 13 residues. CDR1 is LGHDT, CDR2 YNNKEL, per germline (reference sequence). V was trimmed by 3 bases and J by 2 bases, leaving 7 bases between them. The chain's CDR3 is CASSQARNTEAFF. The CDR3 DNA sequence: TGTGCCAGCAGCCAGGCCCGAAACACTGAAGCTTTCTTT.

The sample holds a few counts of this clone. The chain recombines TRBV4-1 with TRBJ2-7, with unresolved D. The CDR3 runs to 14 residues. CDR1 MGHRA and CDR2 YSYEKL come from the germline V gene. The germline V and J ends were trimmed by 2 bases and 2 bases, with 10 bases remaining between them. Written as DNA, the CDR3 is TGCGCCAGCAGCCAAATGGGCGAACCCTACGAGCAGTACTTC. Its protein is CASSQMGEPYEQYF.

This clone came up once. This chain links TRBV9 with TRBJ2-5, with 7 bases lining up with TRBD2. The CDR3 has 16 amino acids. The V gene's germline CDR1 is SGDLS and CDR2 YYNGEE. V was clipped by 0 bases and J by 2 bases; unmatched bases: 7. The CDR3 region is CASSVAPAGSQETQYF. Written as DNA, the CDR3 is TGTGCCAGCAGCGTAGCCCCAGCGGGATCACAAGAGACCCAGTACTTC.

The chain joins TRBV11-3 to TRBJ2-1, with D perhaps TRBD2 (6 bases). This CDR3 region has 14 residues. V dropped 1 base and J dropped 4 bases, with 8 bases sitting between them. CDR1 is SGHNT and CDR2 is YENEEA in the germline V gene. CDR3 residues: CASSLAGTYNEQFF. The CDR3 DNA reads as TGTGCCAGCAGCTTAGCCGGGACTTACAATGAGCAGTTCTTC.

This CDR3 reads CASRQDGVSQETQYF. In DNA, the CDR3 is TGTGCCAGCAGACAGGACGGAGTCTCCCAAGAGACCCAGTACTTC. The genes are TRBV2 and TRBJ2-5; maybe TRBD1 (5 bases). With 6 bases removed from V and 1 base from J, the gap between germline ends came to 15 bases. In germline, CDR1 is SNHLY, CDR2 FYNNEI. The CDR3 runs 15 residues.

V gene TRBV2 combines with J gene TRBJ1-4; D not certain. Germline CDR1 reads SNHLY; CDR2 reads FYNNEI. V was clipped by 5 bases and J by 5 bases, with 15 bases between them. This CDR3 is built from 15 residues. CDR3: CASSQFRGGNEKLFF. CDR3 nucleotides: TGTGCCAGCAGTCAATTTCGGGGAGGGAATGAAAAACTGTTTTTT.

This clone was picked up a small number of times. V and J are TRBV21-1 and TRBJ2-7; the D segment call TRBD1 is taken from the table without a DNA check. TRBV21-1 is a recognized pseudogene. There are 19 residues in the CDR3. The DNA of the CDR3 is TGTGCCAGCAGCAGTTTCTTTTCGCACCGGGACAGGGAGAGTTACGAGCAGTACTTC. Its protein product is CASSSFFSHRDRESYEQYF.

This clone was observed a single time. The gene calls are TRBV24-1 and TRBJ2-3; D is perhaps TRBD2 (7 bases). Germline lookup yields CDR1 KGHDR and CDR2 SFDVKD. The CDR3 has 16 residues. Trimming removed 0 bases from V and 3 bases from J, with 12 bases in between. Here the CDR3 reads CATSDLKGGRTDTQYF. The CDR3 DNA is TGTGCCACCAGTGATTTGAAGGGGGGGAGGACAGATACGCAGTATTTT.

V and J are TRBV11-2 and TRBJ2-5; tentatively, D is TRBD2 (5 bases). Between the trimmed V and J ends, which lost 5 bases and 1 base, there was a span of 11 bases. CDR3 size: 14 residues. Germline values: CDR1 SGHAT, CDR2 FQNNGV. This CDR3 is CASSATGVQETQYF. For the CDR3, the DNA is TGTGCCAGCAGCGCCACCGGGGTCCAAGAGACCCAGTACTTC.

V is TRBV20-1 and J is TRBJ2-7; TRBD2 matches at 7 bases. This CDR3 has 11 amino acids. Trimming cost V 1 base and J 9 bases; bases outside gene matches: 3. Germline V CDR1 and CDR2: DFQATT, SNEGSKA (reference sequence). In DNA, the CDR3 is TGCAGTGCTAGAGGGGGGGGGATGCAGTACTTC. Translating gives CSARGGGMQYF.